The 16 T cell receptor beta chains below come from one sample, sequenced in a study of identical twins. In TCRdb, the 5' RACE reads were re-called with MiXCR into one record per CDR3 protein. The repertoire holds 1.5 million to 2 million distinct CDR3 sequences, with about 32% as singletons. The sample was cord blood. All receptors derive from a newborn girl in good health.

This sequence joins TRBV30 and TRBJ2-7; D remains unclear. Germline CDR1 GTSNPN, CDR2 SVGIG (reference sequence). This CDR3 comprises 11 residues. Trimming took off 2 bases at V and 5 bases at J, with 7 bases between the two ends. The chain's CDR3 is CAWSQGNEQYF. The DNA for the CDR3 is TGTGCCTGGAGTCAAGGGAACGAGCAGTACTTC.

This clonotype was seen only a few times. The chain combines TRBV5-1 with TRBJ2-1, with no clear D. With 5 bases removed from V and 0 bases from J, the gap between germline ends came to 9 bases. Germline V gene data show CDR1 as SGHRS and CDR2 as YFSETQ. The CDR3 is made up of 14 amino acids. The DNA of the CDR3 is TGCGCCAGCAGTCGTCTGGACTCCTACAATGAGCAGTTCTTC. It yields the protein CASSRLDSYNEQFF.

This clonotype has a handful of counts. The gene calls are TRBV4-1 and TRBJ2-5; the D is unclear. Germline V gene data show CDR1 as MGHRA and CDR2 as YSYEKL. Deletions cut 5 bases from V and 2 bases from J, with 9 bases between. The CDR3 is 13 residues long. The DNA of the CDR3 is TGCGCCAGCAGCGTCCAGTCACAAGAGACCCAGTACTTC. Protein: CASSVQSQETQYF.

V and J are TRBV12-3 or TRBV12-4 and TRBJ1-3; the D gene is possibly TRBD1 (6 bases). The CDR3 loop spans 12 amino acids. V shed 6 bases and J shed 8 bases, with 11 bases lying between them. CDR3 sequence: CASSVRGDTIYF. The CDR3 coding sequence is TGTGCCAGCAGCGTGAGGGGGGACACCATATATTTT.

The J gene is TRBJ1-1, the V gene TRBV20-1, with 7 positions matching TRBD1. V dropped 2 bases and J dropped 2; count of bases not matched to a gene: 2. This CDR3 is 13 amino acids long. CDR1 and CDR2 from the germline V gene are DFQATT and SNEGSKA (reference sequence). The CDR3 spells CSARQGVNTEAFF. Here the CDR3 DNA reads TGCAGTGCTAGACAGGGGGTAAACACTGAAGCTTTCTTT.

This chain uses TRBV21-1 with TRBJ1-4. TRBV21-1 is annotated as a pseudogene. The CDR3 length is 16 residues. This CDR3 is CASSTSRRGGSEKLFF. In DNA, the CDR3 is TGTGCCAGCAGCACCTCCAGGCGGGGGGGCAGTGAAAAACTGTTTTTT.

In this sample, this clonotype turned up a few times. The chain carries TRBV20-1 and TRBJ1-5, with 7 bases fitting TRBD1. V dropped 1 base and J dropped 1; count of bases not matched to a gene: 1. The CDR3 loop spans 14 amino acids. Germline CDR1 is DFQATT and CDR2 is SNEGSKA (reference sequence). In DNA, the CDR3 is TGCAGTGCTAGAGTGACAGGGAGCAATCAGCCCCAGCATTTT. Residues: CSARVTGSNQPQHF.

This clonotype was observed once. The rearrangement joins TRBV6-1 to TRBJ2-2; D perhaps matches TRBD1 (6 bases). Germline CDR1 and CDR2: MNHNS and SASEGT. This CDR3 spans 16 amino acids. V was shortened by 6 bases and J by 1 base, with 15 bases between the two germline ends. This chain's CDR3 is CASSRVPTGNTGELFF. Here the CDR3 DNA reads TGTGCCAGCAGCAGGGTACCGACAGGGAACACCGGGGAGCTGTTTTTT.

This clonotype has only a few counts. V is TRBV6-1 and J is TRBJ2-1; tentatively, D is TRBD2 (6 bases). The V gene lost 7 bases and the J gene lost 0 bases, with 19 bases spanning the gap. This CDR3 region has 17 residues. Germline CDR1 reads MNHNS; CDR2 reads SASEGT. CDR3 protein: CASTPGPRGNSYNEQFF. As DNA, the CDR3 is TGTGCCAGCACCCCAGGTCCCCGGGGGAACTCCTACAATGAGCAGTTCTTC.

Only one count was recorded for this clonotype. This rearrangement joins TRBV14 to TRBJ1-6; a weak D match, TRBD1 (5 bases). V lost 3 bases and J 12 bases, leaving 15 bases between the germline ends. The CDR3 loop spans 14 amino acids. Germline CDR1 is SGHDN and CDR2 is FVKESK. CDR3 DNA: TGTGCCAGCAGCCACTCGGGACCTGTATTACCCCTCCACTTT. Translating it yields CASSHSGPVLPLHF.

This clonotype turned up a few times. The chain is built from TRBV5-1 and TRBJ1-1, with TRBD1 as a possible D gene (5 bases). The CDR3 is 18 amino acids. Per the germline V gene, CDR1 is SGHRS and CDR2 is YFSETQ. The V end lost 3 bases, the J end lost 3 bases, and 24 bases lay between the germline ends. The CDR3 DNA reads as TGCGCCAGCAGCTCTTTAAGGCCCTCACAGGACGGGGACACTGAAGCTTTCTTT. Protein product: CASSSLRPSQDGDTEAFF.

This chain connects TRBV3-1 to TRBJ2-1, with 7 nucleotides matching TRBD2. Germline V CDR1 and CDR2: LGHDT, YNNKEL (reference sequence). Trimming at V came to 2 bases and at J to 2 bases, leaving 6 bases not matched to a gene. The CDR3 runs to 16 residues. CDR3 loop: CASSQLLGGTYNEQFF. The CDR3 region has the DNA TGTGCCAGCAGCCAACTTTTGGGGGGGACCTACAATGAGCAGTTCTTC.

This clonotype was picked up a small number of times. This sequence joins TRBV5-1 and TRBJ1-1; 7 bases are shared with TRBD1. Germline V CDR1 and CDR2: SGHRS, YFSETQ. This CDR3 region has 16 residues. J was trimmed by 1 base and V by 1 base; bases with no gene match: 7. CDR3 loop: CASSLWGTGANTEAFF. The CDR3 DNA sequence: TGCGCCAGCAGCTTGTGGGGTACAGGGGCGAACACTGAAGCTTTCTTT.

This clonotype has just a few counts. The chain employs TRBV28 and TRBJ2-7, with 8 bases aligning to TRBD1. Germline lookup yields CDR1 MDHEN and CDR2 SYDVKM. CDR3 length: 15 residues. V lost 3 bases and J lost 1; bases outside the gene matches: 5. The CDR3 spells CASSFGQGRSYEQYF. The CDR3 DNA follows: TGTGCCAGCAGTTTCGGACAGGGACGGTCCTACGAGCAGTACTTC.

To note about this clonotype: A read error may explain this, as a much larger clone is one base away. This sequence joins TRBV4-2 and TRBJ2-1; no clear D gene. CDR1 is LGHNA and CDR2 is YNFKEQ in the germline V gene. This CDR3 is 15 amino acids long. V lost 0 bases and J lost 7, with 13 bases in between. CDR3 DNA sequence: TGTGCCAGCAGCCAAGACGGCTTCGGGCTGAATGAGCAGTTCTTC. Amino acids: CASSQDGFGLNEQFF.

The V and J genes are TRBV5-1 and TRBJ2-3; no firm D call. Per the germline V gene, CDR1 is SGHRS and CDR2 is YFSETQ. V lost 3 bases, J lost 0 bases, and 11 bases lay in between. This CDR3 is built from 15 residues. This CDR3 reads CASSSVGSSTDTQYF. The DNA for the CDR3 is TGCGCCAGCAGCTCGGTAGGGTCTAGCACAGATACGCAGTATTTT.